The 13 T cell receptor beta chains listed next were all sequenced from one sample in a study of blood T cell repertoires in COVID-19. Repertoires were generated with immunoSEQ multiplex PCR, while TCRdb's copy carries only in-frame clones and drops some. This table has approximately 260,000 clones, roughly 90% appearing once. The sample taken for sequencing was peripheral blood. These receptors originate from a woman in her thirties or forties who had recovered from COVID-19.

The chain couples TRBV29-1 to TRBJ1-5; TRBD1 is a possible D gene (6 bases). Deletions cut 4 bases from V and 4 bases from J, with 11 bases between. The CDR3 is made up of 13 amino acids. Germline V gene lookup returns CDR1 SQVTM and CDR2 ANQGSEA. CDR3 sequence: CSVAQGWNQPQHF. CDR3 in DNA: TGCAGCGTTGCCCAGGGGTGGAATCAGCCCCAGCATTTT. Looking up the rest from reference TRBV29-1 and TRBJ1-5 gives the full variable domain: SAVISQKPSRDICQRGTSLTIQCQVDSQVTMMFWYRQQPGQSLTLIATANQGSEATYESGFVIDKFPISRPNLTFSTLTVSNMSPEDSSIYLCSVAQGWNQPQHFGDGTRLSIL.

This rearrangement joins TRBV7-9 to TRBJ1-5; D call uncertain. Between the trimmed V and J ends, which lost 8 bases and 5 bases, there was a span of 16 bases. CDR3 length: 14 residues. Looked up from germline, CDR1 is SEHNR and CDR2 is FQNEAQ (reference sequence). The CDR3 reads CASAFMGSDQPQHF. The DNA for the CDR3 is TGTGCCAGCGCTTTCATGGGGAGCGATCAGCCCCAGCATTTT.

The chain links TRBV11-3 to TRBJ1-2; 7 bases match TRBD1. From germline, CDR1 is SGHNT and CDR2 YENEEA. V lost 7 bases and J lost 10; bases outside the gene matches: 9. The CDR3 has 12 amino acids. CDR3 nucleotides: TGTGCCAGCACCCCGGGAACAGGGGACTACACCTTC. Translated: CASTPGTGDYTF.

DNA for the CDR3: TGTGCCAGCAGCGATAATATCGATACAGGGGGCTATCGAGATACGCAGTATTTT. Encoded protein: CASSDNIDTGGYRDTQYF. The V call is TRBV7-9, the J call TRBJ2-3; 9 nucleotides match TRBD1. Germline CDR1 SEHNR, CDR2 FQNEAQ (reference sequence). CDR3 size: 18 residues. Trimming cost V 5 bases and J 5 bases; bases outside gene matches: 17.

The CDR3 reads CASTRIAGGVPTNEQFF. Written as DNA, the CDR3 is TGTGCCAGCACGAGGATAGCGGGAGGAGTACCAACAAATGAGCAGTTCTTC. V is TRBV3-1 (or the pseudogene TRBV3-2) and J is TRBJ2-1; TRBD2 matches 10 bases. Germline V gene lookup returns CDR1 LGHDT and CDR2 YNNKEL (reference sequence). This CDR3 region has 17 residues. The J segment lost 7 bases and the V segment lost 7 bases, leaving 16 bases of the junction unmatched.

The chain joins TRBV4-3 to TRBJ2-5, with TRBD2 matching over 11 bases. CDR1 and CDR2 from the germline V gene are LGHNA and YSLEER. This CDR3 contains 16 residues. Unmatched junction bases numbered 10, after V lost 5 bases and J lost 5 bases. CDR3 sequence (DNA): TGCGCCAGCAGCTACATAGCGGGAGGGCCCTCGGAGACCCAGTACTTC. It encodes CASSYIAGGPSETQYF.

The rearrangement joins TRBV28 to TRBJ2-5; 10 positions match TRBD2. The germline V gene encodes CDR1 MDHEN and CDR2 SYDVKM. This CDR3 has 15 amino acids. After removal of 10 bases from V and 1 base from J, the junction contained 9 bases not matched to a gene. The CDR3 here is CATLAAGGPQETQYF. CDR3 nucleotides: TGTGCCACCCTCGCAGCGGGGGGGCCCCAAGAGACCCAGTACTTC. Combining the CDR3 with reference TRBV28 and TRBJ2-5 gives the whole variable domain DVKVTQSSRYLVKRTGEKVFLECVQDMDHENMFWYRQDPGLGLRLIYFSYDVKMKEKGDIPEGYSVSREKKERFSLILESASTNQTSMYLCATLAAGGPQETQYFGPGTRLLVL.

The genes are TRBV28 and TRBJ2-1, with TRBD2 identical over 9 bases. The germline CDR1 and CDR2 sequences are MDHEN and SYDVKM. V was pared by 8 bases and J by 0 bases, with 14 bases of the junction left unmatched. The CDR3 is made up of 18 amino acids. In nucleotides, the CDR3 is TGTGCCAGCCACCCAGGAGCGGGGGGCCGTAGCTCCTACAATGAGCAGTTCTTC. Encoded protein: CASHPGAGGRSSYNEQFF.

The V and J genes are TRBV12-5 and TRBJ2-2; TRBD1 might be the D (5 bases). The CDR3 contains 13 residues. The V gene's germline CDR1 is LGHNT and CDR2 FRNRAP. Trimming removed 6 bases at V and 5 bases at J, with 10 bases between. The CDR3: CASGAGPTGELFF. As DNA, the CDR3 is TGTGCTAGTGGGGCAGGGCCAACCGGGGAGCTGTTTTTT.

The V and J genes are TRBV4-3 and TRBJ2-6; 12 positions agree with TRBD2. CDR1 and CDR2 from the germline V gene are LGHNA and YSLEER. There are 18 residues in the CDR3. V lost 3 bases, J lost 0 bases, and 3 bases stayed unmatched. In DNA form, the CDR3 reads TGCGCCAGCAGCCATGGACTAGCGGGACTCTCTGGGGCCAACGTCCTGACTTTC. Translation: CASSHGLAGLSGANVLTF.

The chain links TRBV7-2 to TRBJ1-5; perhaps TRBD1 as D (5 bases). From germline, CDR1 is SGHTA and CDR2 FQGNSA. There are 15 residues in the CDR3. Deletions cut 5 bases from V and 7 bases from J, with 18 bases between. The CDR3 here is CASSLEGGAPQPQHF. The DNA for the CDR3 is TGTGCCAGCAGCCTAGAGGGTGGGGCGCCGCAGCCCCAGCATTTT.

V gene TRBV6-5 combines with J gene TRBJ1-2, with a possible D match to TRBD1 (5 bases). The germline CDR1 and CDR2 sequences are MNHEY and SVGAGI. Trimming shortened V by 0 bases and J by 4 bases, and 12 bases separated the two germline ends. The CDR3 is made up of 15 amino acids. The CDR3 DNA reads as TGTGCCAGCAGTTACTCGAGTGGGGGGGGCTATGGCTACACCTTC. Protein product: CASSYSSGGGYGYTF.

The V gene is TRBV6-5, the J gene TRBJ2-5; 7 bases map to TRBD1. The ends lost 6 bases at V and 5 bases at J; junction bases unmatched: 9. Germline-derived CDR1 and CDR2 are MNHEY and SVGAGI. This CDR3 has 14 amino acids. CDR3 residues: CASRETGNRETQYF. CDR3 bases: TGTGCCAGCAGGGAGACAGGGAATCGGGAGACCCAGTACTTC.